Listed below are T cell receptor beta chains from one sample, sequenced in a study of cytomegalovirus exposure and HLA in healthy donors. Assay: immunoSEQ multiplex PCR; the TCRdb copy retains only in-frame clones and omits some. The repertoire consists of around 220,000 clones, with about 74% occurring once and the leading ten covering 1.8%. Sequenced: PBMCs. The receptors derive from a woman in her twenties or thirties in good health and CMV-seronegative. The CDR3 runs from the conserved cysteine through the conserved F or W. Fields, in order: CDR3 DNA, CDR3 protein, D gene, clone size, V gene, J gene, CDR3 length. The D gene is left open where the match is weak. The listing skips clone size in some rows; elsewhere it reads once, few, many or a size class.

TGTGCCAGCAGCTATCAGGGATCCTACGAGCAGTACTTC,CASSYQGSYEQYF,.,few,TRBV11-2,TRBJ2-7,13
TGTGCCAGCAGCAGGACAGGAGGTTCTGGGGCCAACGTCCTGACTTTC,CASSRTGGSGANVLTF,TRBD1,few,TRBV13,TRBJ2-6,16
.,CASSSSGGSNTEAFF,.,.,TRBV5-1,TRBJ1-1,15
TGTGCCAGTAGTATAGCGCCCGGGGTTGTGGAGCTGTTTTTT,CASSIAPGVVELFF,.,few,TRBV19,TRBJ2-2,14
TGTGCCAGCAGTTTTTTAGCGGGAGGAAATGAGCAGTTCTTC,CASSFLAGGNEQFF,TRBD2,.,TRBV6-5,TRBJ2-1,14
TGTGCCAGCAGCTTATGGAGAGGGGAGACCCAGTACTTC,CASSLWRGETQYF,.,few,TRBV11-2,TRBJ2-5,13
TGTGCCAGCAGCCGAGGGACTAGCGGGAAATACGAGCAGTACTTC,CASSRGTSGKYEQYF,TRBD2,.,TRBV6-5,TRBJ2-7,15
TGTGCCTGGAGTCCAAGCGGGAGAGGCACAGATACGCAGTATTTT,CAWSPSGRGTDTQYF,TRBD2,.,TRBV30,TRBJ2-3,15
TGTGCCAGCAGTCCACAGGGGGCCAGGACTGAAGCTTTCTTT,CASSPQGARTEAFF,TRBD1,.,TRBV6-5,TRBJ1-1,14
TGTGCCAGTAGTATTTGGTTCGGGGAATTGGGCAATCAGCCCCAGCATTTT,CASSIWFGELGNQPQHF,.,few,TRBV19,TRBJ1-5,17
TGTGCCAGCCGCCAACAGGGGACCACCGGGGAGCTGTTTTTT,CASRQQGTTGELFF,TRBD1,few,TRBV11-2,TRBJ2-2,14
TGTGCCAGCTCCACAGGGCCGAACACCGGGGAGCTGTTTTTT,CASSTGPNTGELFF,.,.,TRBV5-6,TRBJ2-2,14
TGTGCCAGTAGTGCCTCGACTAGCGGGGCCTCCTACGAGCAGTACTTC,CASSASTSGASYEQYF,TRBD2,once,TRBV19,TRBJ2-7,16
TGCAGCGTTGAGGCAGGGGGCCGAAACACCATATATTTT,CSVEAGGRNTIYF,TRBD1,.,TRBV29-1,TRBJ1-3,13
TGTGCCATCAGTGACGTGGACACTTGGCTCTCTGGAAACACCATATATTTT,CAISDVDTWLSGNTIYF,.,.,TRBV10-3,TRBJ1-3,17
TGTGCCACCAGCAGAGATACTTATGGCTACACCTTC,CATSRDTYGYTF,.,.,TRBV15,TRBJ1-2,12
TGTGCCAGCAGCCGGGCTAGCGGGAACTCCTACAATGAGCAGTTCTTC,CASSRASGNSYNEQFF,TRBD2,.,TRBV9,TRBJ2-1,16